Shown below are 8 T cell receptor beta chains from a single sample sequenced in a study of somatic mutations in cytotoxic T cells in rheumatoid arthritis. The table came from immunoSEQ multiplex PCR; TCRdb's copy has only in-frame clones and leaves some out. The sample yields 4,000 to 5,500 clones, around nine tenths seen once. Sequencing was performed on CD8+ T cells sorted from blood. The receptors shown here come from a woman aged 45-65 years with rheumatoid arthritis.

The V gene is TRBV28, the J gene TRBJ1-6; D is ambiguous. The CDR3 covers 14 residues. Germline CDR1 is MDHEN and CDR2 is SYDVKM. The V end lost 3 bases, the J end lost 2 bases, and 5 bases lay between the germline ends. The CDR3 is CASSFETYNSPLHF. CDR3 bases: TGTGCCAGCAGTTTTGAGACCTATAATTCACCCCTCCACTTT.

The rearrangement joins TRBV5-4 to TRBJ1-2; 8 bases match TRBD1. V dropped 2 bases and J dropped 5; count of bases not matched to a gene: 8. From germline, CDR1 is SGHNT and CDR2 YYREEE (reference sequence). There are 15 residues in the CDR3. CDR3 DNA sequence: TGTGCCAGCAGCTTAGACGACAGGGGCGGGTATGGCTACACCTTC. Its protein product is CASSLDDRGGYGYTF.

The CDR3 spells CASSLEGGPTEAFF. CDR3 in DNA: TGCGCCAGCAGCTTGGAAGGGGGACCCACTGAAGCTTTCTTT. The V and J genes are TRBV5-1 and TRBJ1-1; tentative D call: TRBD1 (6 bases). This CDR3 has 14 amino acids. Germline CDR1 is SGHRS and CDR2 is YFSETQ. V was trimmed by 0 bases and J by 4 bases, leaving 10 bases between them.

This sequence joins TRBV19 and TRBJ2-3, with D tentatively TRBD2 (6 bases). This CDR3 has 13 amino acids. Germline CDR1 and CDR2: LNHDA and SQIVND (reference sequence). Trimming took 1 base from V and 5 from J, leaving 7 bases between them. CDR3 protein: CASSIVGGDTQYF. The CDR3 DNA reads TGTGCCAGTAGTATAGTGGGGGGAGATACGCAGTATTTT.

This chain uses TRBV30 with TRBJ2-1; the match to TRBD2 covers 8 bases. Germline CDR1 reads GTSNPN; CDR2 reads SVGIG (reference sequence). The ends lost 3 bases at V and 3 bases at J; junction bases unmatched: 7. This CDR3 is 15 amino acids long. CDR3 sequence: CAWRSPGGDYNEQFF. The CDR3 region has the DNA TGTGCCTGGAGATCCCCGGGGGGGGACTACAATGAGCAGTTCTTC.

The sample holds one count of this clone. The genes are TRBV7-9 and TRBJ1-4; no clear D. Trimming removed 1 base from V and 7 bases from J, with 10 bases in between. The CDR3 has 14 residues. The germline gives CDR1 SEHNR, CDR2 FQNEAQ (reference sequence). The CDR3 sequence: CASSLEFSTEKLFF. For the CDR3, the DNA is TGTGCCAGCAGCTTAGAGTTTAGTACTGAAAAACTGTTTTTT.

The chain joins TRBV27 to TRBJ1-6; D might be TRBD1 (5 bases). CDR1 is MNHEY, CDR2 SMNVEV, per germline (reference sequence). V was clipped by 3 bases and J by 9 bases, with 9 bases between them. This CDR3 spans 13 amino acids. The CDR3 sequence is CASSFGRGSPLHF. As DNA, the CDR3 is TGTGCCAGCAGTTTTGGAAGGGGTTCACCCCTCCACTTT.

V and J are TRBV5-6 and TRBJ1-1; a possible D gene is TRBD1 (6 bases). V was trimmed by 0 bases and J by 7 bases, leaving 13 bases between them. The CDR3 is 14 residues long. Germline V CDR1 and CDR2: SGHDT, YYEEEE. The CDR3 sequence: CASSLGTGIIEAFF. The CDR3 nucleotides are TGTGCCAGCAGCTTGGGTACAGGGATTATTGAAGCTTTCTTT.